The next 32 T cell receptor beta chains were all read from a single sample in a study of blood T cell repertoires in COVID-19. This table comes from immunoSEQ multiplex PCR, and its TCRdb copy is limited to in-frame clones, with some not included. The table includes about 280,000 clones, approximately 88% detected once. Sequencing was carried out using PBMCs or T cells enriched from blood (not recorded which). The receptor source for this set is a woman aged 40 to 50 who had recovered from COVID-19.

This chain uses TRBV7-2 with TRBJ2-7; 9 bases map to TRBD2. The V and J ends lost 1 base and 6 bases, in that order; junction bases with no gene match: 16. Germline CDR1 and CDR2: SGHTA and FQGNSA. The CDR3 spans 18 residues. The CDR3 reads CASSLVGGRGEGASEQYF. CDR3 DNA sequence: TGTGCCAGCAGCTTAGTGGGCGGGAGGGGTGAAGGGGCTTCCGAGCAGTACTTC.

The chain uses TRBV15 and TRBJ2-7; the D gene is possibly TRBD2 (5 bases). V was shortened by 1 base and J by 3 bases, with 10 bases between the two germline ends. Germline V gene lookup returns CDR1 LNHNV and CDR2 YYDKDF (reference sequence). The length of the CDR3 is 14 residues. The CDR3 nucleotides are TGTGCCACCAGCAGAGGAGGAGGAAGCTACGAGCAGTACTTC. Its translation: CATSRGGGSYEQYF. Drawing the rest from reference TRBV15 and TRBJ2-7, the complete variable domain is DAMVIQNPRYQVTQFGKPVTLSCSQTLNHNVMYWYQQKSSQAPKLLFHYYDKDFNNEADTPDNFQSRRPNTSFCFLDIRSPGLGDTAMYLCATSRGGGSYEQYFGPGTRLTVT.

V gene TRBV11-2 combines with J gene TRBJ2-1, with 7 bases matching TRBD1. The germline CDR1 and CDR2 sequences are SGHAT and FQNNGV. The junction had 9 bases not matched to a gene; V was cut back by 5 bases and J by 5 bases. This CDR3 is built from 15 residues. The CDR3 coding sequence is TGTGCCAGCAGCCAGGGACAGTCAGGGGACAATGAGCAGTTCTTC. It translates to CASSQGQSGDNEQFF.

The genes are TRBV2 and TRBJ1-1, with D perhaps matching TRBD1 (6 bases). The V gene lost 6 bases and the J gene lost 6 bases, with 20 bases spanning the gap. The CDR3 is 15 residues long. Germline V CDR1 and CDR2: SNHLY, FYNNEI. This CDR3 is CASSKGQKGLAEAFF. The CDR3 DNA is TGTGCCAGCAGCAAAGGACAGAAAGGTCTGGCTGAAGCTTTCTTT. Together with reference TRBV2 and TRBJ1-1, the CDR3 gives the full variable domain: EPEVTQTPSHQVTQMGQEVILRCVPISNHLYFYWYRQILGQKVEFLVSFYNNEISEKSEIFDDQFSVERPDGSNFTLKIRSTKLEDSAMYFCASSKGQKGLAEAFFGQGTRLTVV.

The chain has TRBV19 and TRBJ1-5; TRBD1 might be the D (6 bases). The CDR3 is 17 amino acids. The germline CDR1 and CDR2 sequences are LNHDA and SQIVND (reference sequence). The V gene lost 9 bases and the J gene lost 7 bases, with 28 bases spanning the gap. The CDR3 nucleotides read TGTGCCAGCGACCTCTGGGGGGCCGGGGAGGGGCAACAGCCCCAGCATTTT. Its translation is CASDLWGAGEGQQPQHF. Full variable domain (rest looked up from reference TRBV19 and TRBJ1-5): DGGITQSPKYLFRKEGQNVTLSCEQNLNHDAMYWYRQDPGQGLRLIYYSQIVNDFQKGDIAEGYSVSREKKESFPLTVTSAQKNPTAFYLCASDLWGAGEGQQPQHFGDGTRLSIL.

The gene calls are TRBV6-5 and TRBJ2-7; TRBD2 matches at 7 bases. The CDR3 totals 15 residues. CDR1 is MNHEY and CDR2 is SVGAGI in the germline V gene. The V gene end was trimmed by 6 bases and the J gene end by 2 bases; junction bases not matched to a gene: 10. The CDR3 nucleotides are TGTGCCAGCAGCTTCCGGCCAGCGGGGCCCTACGAGCAGTACTTC. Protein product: CASSFRPAGPYEQYF.

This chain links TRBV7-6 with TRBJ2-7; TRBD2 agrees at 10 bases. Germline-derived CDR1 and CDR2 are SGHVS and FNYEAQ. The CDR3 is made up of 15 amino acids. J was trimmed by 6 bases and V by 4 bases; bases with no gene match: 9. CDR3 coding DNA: TGTGCCAGCAGCTCGGCTTCGCTAGCGGGAGTCGAGCAGTACTTC. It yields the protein CASSSASLAGVEQYF. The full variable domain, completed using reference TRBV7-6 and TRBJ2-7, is GAGVSQSPRYKVTKRGQDVALRCDPISGHVSLYWYRQALGQGPEFLTYFNYEAQQDKSGLPNDRFSAERPEGSISTLTIQRTEQRDSAMYRCASSSASLAGVEQYFGPGTRLTVT.

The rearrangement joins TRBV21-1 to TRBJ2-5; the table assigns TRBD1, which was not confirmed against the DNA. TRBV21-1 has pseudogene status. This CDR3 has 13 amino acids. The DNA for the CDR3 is TGTGCCAGCAGCATTTCAAACCAAGAGACCCAGTACTTC. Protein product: CASSISNQETQYF.

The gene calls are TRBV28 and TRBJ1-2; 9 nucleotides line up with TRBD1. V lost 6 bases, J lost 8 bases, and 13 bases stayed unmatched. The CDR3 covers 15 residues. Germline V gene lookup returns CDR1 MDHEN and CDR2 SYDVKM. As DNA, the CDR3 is TGTGCCAGCAGCACTACAGGGGGCGCTTCCTACGGCTACACCTTC. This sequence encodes CASSTTGGASYGYTF.

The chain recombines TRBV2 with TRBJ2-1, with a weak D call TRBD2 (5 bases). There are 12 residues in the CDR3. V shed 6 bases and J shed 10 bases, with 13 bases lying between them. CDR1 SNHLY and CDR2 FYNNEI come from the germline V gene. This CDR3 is CASRRDRNEQFF. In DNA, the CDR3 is TGTGCCAGCAGGAGGGATCGGAACGAGCAGTTCTTC.

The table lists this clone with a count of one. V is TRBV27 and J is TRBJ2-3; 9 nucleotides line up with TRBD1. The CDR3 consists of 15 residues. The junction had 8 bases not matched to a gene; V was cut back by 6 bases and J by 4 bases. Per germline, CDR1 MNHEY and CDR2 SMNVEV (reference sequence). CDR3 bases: TGTGCCAGCAGCGGACAGGGGCGACTGGCAGATACGCAGTATTTT. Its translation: CASSGQGRLADTQYF.

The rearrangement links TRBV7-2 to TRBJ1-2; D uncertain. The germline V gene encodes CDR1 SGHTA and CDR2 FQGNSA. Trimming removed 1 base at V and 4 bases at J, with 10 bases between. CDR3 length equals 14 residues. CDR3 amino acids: CASSLGYRSYGYTF. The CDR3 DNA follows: TGTGCCAGCAGCTTAGGTTACAGATCCTATGGCTACACCTTC.

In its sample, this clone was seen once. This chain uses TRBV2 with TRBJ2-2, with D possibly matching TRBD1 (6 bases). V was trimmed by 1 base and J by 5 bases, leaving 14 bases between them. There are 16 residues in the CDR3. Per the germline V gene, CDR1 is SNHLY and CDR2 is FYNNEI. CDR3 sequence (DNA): TGTGCCAGCAGTGAAGGGGTCAGGGGTCGGACCGGGGAGCTGTTTTTT. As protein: CASSEGVRGRTGELFF. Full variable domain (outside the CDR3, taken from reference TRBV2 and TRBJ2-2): EPEVTQTPSHQVTQMGQEVILRCVPISNHLYFYWYRQILGQKVEFLVSFYNNEISEKSEIFDDQFSVERPDGSNFTLKIRSTKLEDSAMYFCASSEGVRGRTGELFFGEGSRLTVL.

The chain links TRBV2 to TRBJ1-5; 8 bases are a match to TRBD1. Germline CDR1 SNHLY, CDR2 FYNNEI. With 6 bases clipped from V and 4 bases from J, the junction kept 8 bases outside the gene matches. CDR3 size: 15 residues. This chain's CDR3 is CASSQSTGVNQPQHF. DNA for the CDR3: TGTGCCAGCAGCCAATCGACAGGGGTTAATCAGCCCCAGCATTTT.

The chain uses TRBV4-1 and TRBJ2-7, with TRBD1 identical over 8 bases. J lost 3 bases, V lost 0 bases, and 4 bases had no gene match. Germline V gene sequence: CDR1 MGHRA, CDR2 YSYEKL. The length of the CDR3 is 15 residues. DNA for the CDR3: TGCGCCAGCAGCCAAGATCAGGGGGCAAACTACGAGCAGTACTTC. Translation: CASSQDQGANYEQYF.

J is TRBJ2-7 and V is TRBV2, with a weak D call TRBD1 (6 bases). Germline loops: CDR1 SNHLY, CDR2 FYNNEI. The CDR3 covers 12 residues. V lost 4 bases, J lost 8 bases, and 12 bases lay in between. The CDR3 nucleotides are TGTGCCAGCAGTGCAGGGGCGAACCAGCAGTACTTC. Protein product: CASSAGANQQYF. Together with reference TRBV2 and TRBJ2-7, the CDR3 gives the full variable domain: EPEVTQTPSHQVTQMGQEVILRCVPISNHLYFYWYRQILGQKVEFLVSFYNNEISEKSEIFDDQFSVERPDGSNFTLKIRSTKLEDSAMYFCASSAGANQQYFGPGTRLTVT.

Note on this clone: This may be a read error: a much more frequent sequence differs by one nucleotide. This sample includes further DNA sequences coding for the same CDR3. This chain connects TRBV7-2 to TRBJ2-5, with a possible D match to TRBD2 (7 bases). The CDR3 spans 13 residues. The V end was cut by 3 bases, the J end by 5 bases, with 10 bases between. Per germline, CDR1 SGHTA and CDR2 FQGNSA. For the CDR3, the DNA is TGTGCCAGCAGCTTGGGGGGGCGGGAGACCCAGTACTTC. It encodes CASSLGGRETQYF. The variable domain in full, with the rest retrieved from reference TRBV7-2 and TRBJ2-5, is GAGVSQSPSNKVTEKGKDVELRCDPISGHTALYWYRQSLGQGLEFLIYFQGNSAPDKSGLPSDRFSAERTGGSVSTLTIQRTQQEDSAVYLCASSLGGRETQYFGPGTRLLVL.

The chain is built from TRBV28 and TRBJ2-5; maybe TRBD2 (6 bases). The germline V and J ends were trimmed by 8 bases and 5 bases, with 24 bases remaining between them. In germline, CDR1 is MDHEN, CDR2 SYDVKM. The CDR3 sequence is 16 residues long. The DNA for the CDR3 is TGTGCCAGCGGGGATCGGTTCAGGCTAGCGACGGAGACCCAGTACTTC. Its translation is CASGDRFRLATETQYF. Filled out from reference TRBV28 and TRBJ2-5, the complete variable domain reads DVKVTQSSRYLVKRTGEKVFLECVQDMDHENMFWYRQDPGLGLRLIYFSYDVKMKEKGDIPEGYSVSREKKERFSLILESASTNQTSMYLCASGDRFRLATETQYFGPGTRLLVL.

CDR3 coding DNA: TGTGCCAGCAGCTTAGTTATTCTAGCGGGAGGTGAGCAGTTCTTC. It yields the protein CASSLVILAGGEQFF. The V and J genes are TRBV7-9 and TRBJ2-1; 11 bases fit TRBD2. V trimming: 1 base; J trimming: 9 bases; junction bases outside the gene matches: 5. The length of the CDR3 is 15 residues. Germline loops: CDR1 SEHNR, CDR2 FQNEAQ (reference sequence).

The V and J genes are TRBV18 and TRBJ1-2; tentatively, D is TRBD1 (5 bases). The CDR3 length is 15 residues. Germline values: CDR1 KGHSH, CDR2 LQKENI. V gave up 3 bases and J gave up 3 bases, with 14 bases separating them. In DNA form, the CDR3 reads TGTGCCAGCTCACCCGGGCCCGGGGGGGACTATGGCTACACCTTC. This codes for CASSPGPGGDYGYTF. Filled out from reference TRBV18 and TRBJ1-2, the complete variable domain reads NAGVMQNPRHLVRRRGQEARLRCSPMKGHSHVYWYRQLPEEGLKFMVYLQKENIIDESGMPKERFSAEFPKEGPSILRIQQVVRGDSAAYFCASSPGPGGDYGYTFGSGTRLTVV.

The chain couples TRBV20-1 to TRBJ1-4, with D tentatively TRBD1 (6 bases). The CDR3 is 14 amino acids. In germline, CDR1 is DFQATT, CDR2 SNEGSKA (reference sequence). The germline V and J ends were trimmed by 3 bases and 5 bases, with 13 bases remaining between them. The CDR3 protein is CSASPTDRNEKLFF. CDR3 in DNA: TGCAGTGCTAGTCCTACGGACAGAAATGAAAAACTGTTTTTT.

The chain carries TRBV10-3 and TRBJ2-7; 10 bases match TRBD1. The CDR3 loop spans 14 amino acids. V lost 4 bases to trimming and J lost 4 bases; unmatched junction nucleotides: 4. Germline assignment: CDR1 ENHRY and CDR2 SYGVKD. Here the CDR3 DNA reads TGTGCCATCAGTGTAGCGGACAGGGGGTACGAGCAGTACTTC. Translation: CAISVADRGYEQYF.

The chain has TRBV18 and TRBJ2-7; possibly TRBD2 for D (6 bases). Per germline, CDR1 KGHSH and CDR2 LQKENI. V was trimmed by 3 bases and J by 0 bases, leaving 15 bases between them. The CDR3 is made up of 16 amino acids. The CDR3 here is CASSPLGGSGSYEQYF. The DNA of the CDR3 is TGTGCCAGCTCACCGCTCGGAGGGAGTGGCTCCTACGAGCAGTACTTC.

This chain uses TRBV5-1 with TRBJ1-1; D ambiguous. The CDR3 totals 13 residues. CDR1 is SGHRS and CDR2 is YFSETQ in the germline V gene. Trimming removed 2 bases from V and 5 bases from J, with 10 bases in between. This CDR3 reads CASSFGGGTEAFF. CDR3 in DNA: TGCGCCAGCAGCTTTGGCGGAGGGACTGAAGCTTTCTTT.

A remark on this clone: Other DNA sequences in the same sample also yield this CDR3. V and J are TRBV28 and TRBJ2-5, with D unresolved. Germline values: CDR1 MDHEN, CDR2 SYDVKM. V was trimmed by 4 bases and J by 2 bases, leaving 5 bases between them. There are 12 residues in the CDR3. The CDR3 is CASSSVQETQYF. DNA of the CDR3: TGTGCCAGCAGTTCCGTACAAGAGACCCAGTACTTC.

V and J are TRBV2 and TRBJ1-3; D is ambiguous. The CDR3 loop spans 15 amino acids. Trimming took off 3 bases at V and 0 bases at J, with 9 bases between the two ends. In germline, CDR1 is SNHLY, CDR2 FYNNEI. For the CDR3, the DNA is TGTGCCAGCAGTGATCTAGCAAGCTCTGGAAACACCATATATTTT. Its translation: CASSDLASSGNTIYF. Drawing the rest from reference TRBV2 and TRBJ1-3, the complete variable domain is EPEVTQTPSHQVTQMGQEVILRCVPISNHLYFYWYRQILGQKVEFLVSFYNNEISEKSEIFDDQFSVERPDGSNFTLKIRSTKLEDSAMYFCASSDLASSGNTIYFGEGSWLTVV.

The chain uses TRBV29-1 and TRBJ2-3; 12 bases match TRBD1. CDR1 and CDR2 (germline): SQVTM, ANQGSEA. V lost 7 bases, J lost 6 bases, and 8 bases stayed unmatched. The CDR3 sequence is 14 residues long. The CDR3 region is CSAWDRGLTDTQYF. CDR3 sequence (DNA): TGCAGCGCTTGGGACAGGGGGCTTACTGATACGCAGTATTTT.

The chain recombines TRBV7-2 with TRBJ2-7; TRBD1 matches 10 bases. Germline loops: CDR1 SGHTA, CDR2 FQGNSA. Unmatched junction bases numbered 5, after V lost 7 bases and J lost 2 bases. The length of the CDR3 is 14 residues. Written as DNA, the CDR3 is TGTGCCAGCATCGGACAGGGGGTACCCTACGAGCAGTACTTC. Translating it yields CASIGQGVPYEQYF. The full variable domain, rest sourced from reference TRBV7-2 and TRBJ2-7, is GAGVSQSPSNKVTEKGKDVELRCDPISGHTALYWYRQSLGQGLEFLIYFQGNSAPDKSGLPSDRFSAERTGGSVSTLTIQRTQQEDSAVYLCASIGQGVPYEQYFGPGTRLTVT.

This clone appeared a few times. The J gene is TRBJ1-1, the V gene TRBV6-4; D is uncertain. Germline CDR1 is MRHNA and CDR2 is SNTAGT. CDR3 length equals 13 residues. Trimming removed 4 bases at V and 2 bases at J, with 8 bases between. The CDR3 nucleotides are TGTGCCAGCAGTGTTCAGGCCAACACTGAAGCTTTCTTT. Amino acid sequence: CASSVQANTEAFF.

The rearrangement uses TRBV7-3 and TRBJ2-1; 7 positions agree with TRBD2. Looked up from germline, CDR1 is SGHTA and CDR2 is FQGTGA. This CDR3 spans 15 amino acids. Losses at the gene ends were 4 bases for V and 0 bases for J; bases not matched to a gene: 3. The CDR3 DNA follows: TGTGCCAGCAGCTCTCGGACTAGCTCCTACAATGAGCAGTTCTTC. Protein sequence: CASSSRTSSYNEQFF.

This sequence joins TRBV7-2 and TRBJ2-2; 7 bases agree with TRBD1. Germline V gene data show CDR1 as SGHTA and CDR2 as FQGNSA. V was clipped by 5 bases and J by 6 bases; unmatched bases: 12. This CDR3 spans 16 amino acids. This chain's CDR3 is CASSMSTGWSAGELFF. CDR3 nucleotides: TGTGCCAGCAGCATGTCGACAGGGTGGTCCGCCGGGGAGCTGTTTTTT.

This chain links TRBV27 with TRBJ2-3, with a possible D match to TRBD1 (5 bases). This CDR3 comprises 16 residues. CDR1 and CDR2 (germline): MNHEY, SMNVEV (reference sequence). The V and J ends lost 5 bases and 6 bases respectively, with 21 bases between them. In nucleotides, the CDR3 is TGTGCCAGCAGTAGGCAGGGCCCCCACCTTACGGATACGCAGTATTTT. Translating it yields CASSRQGPHLTDTQYF.